This T cell receptor beta chain was observed in a study of vaccination effects on CD4 cells after COVID-19. General study results and limits: Only a few convalescent patients and no early post-infection timepoints featured in the study.

On this clone itself: The antigen remains unidentified.

Trimming stripped 6 bases from V and 0 bases from J, with 12 bases between. This CDR3 has 15 residues. Germline V gives CDR1 MDHEN, CDR2 SYDVKM. Generated by immunoSEQ multiplex PCR, the TCRdb table keeps only in-frame clones and is missing some. Counted here are approximately 40,000 clones, around 70% occurring once; the ten biggest clones make up about 22%. Antigen-specific CD4+ T cells were first expanded with viral peptide pools by the ViraFEST assay and only then sequenced. A roughly 10-day culture period preceded the isolation of CD4+ T cells. Having tested negative for nucleocapsid antibodies, the vaccine recipients showed no prior SARS-CoV-2 infection. Half of the medium was exchanged for IL-2 medium on both days 3 and 7.

The specimen was CD4+ T cells from PBMCs cultured with SARS-CoV-2 spike peptides, collected before COVID-19 vaccination. The rearrangement links TRBV28 to TRBJ1-5; TRBD1 is a possible D gene (5 bases). This clonotype was obtained from a human donor who received a COVID-19 vaccine. This CDR3 is CASSKLGDSNQPQHF. CDR3 sequence (DNA): TGTGCCAGCAGCAAGCTGGGGGATAGCAATCAGCCCCAGCATTTT.